Listed here are 17 T cell receptor beta chains from one sample, sequenced in a study of blood T cell repertoires in COVID-19. Data came from immunoSEQ multiplex PCR; TCRdb stores just in-frame clones and leaves some out. The sample has 250,000 or so clones, roughly 79% seen once. Sequenced sample: peripheral blood. Every receptor here comes from a woman over 75 with acute or convalescent COVID-19.

V and J are TRBV10-3 and TRBJ2-3, with unresolved D. The CDR3 covers 16 residues. Germline V CDR1 and CDR2: ENHRY, SYGVKD. Trimming shortened V by 2 bases and J by 2 bases, and 14 bases separated the two germline ends. The CDR3 nucleotides are TGTGCCATCAGTGAGCCAAGTGGCCCCGTCACAGATACGCAGTATTTT. It encodes CAISEPSGPVTDTQYF.

V gene TRBV11-1 combines with J gene TRBJ2-7, with D possibly being TRBD1 (7 bases). Looked up from germline, CDR1 is SGHAT and CDR2 is FQDESV (reference sequence). The CDR3 has 15 residues. Trimming stripped 4 bases from V and 0 bases from J, with 13 bases between. This CDR3 reads CASSSYRGGSYEQYF. DNA for the CDR3: TGTGCCAGCAGCTCCTACAGGGGAGGCTCCTACGAGCAGTACTTC.

The chain uses TRBV29-1 and TRBJ1-6, with TRBD1 identical over 7 bases. Trimming at V came to 6 bases and at J to 10 bases, leaving 9 bases not matched to a gene. The length of the CDR3 is 13 residues. Looked up from germline, CDR1 is SQVTM and CDR2 is ANQGSEA. CDR3 sequence reads: CSVQPSQGSPLHF. DNA for the CDR3: TGCAGCGTCCAACCCTCACAGGGGTCACCCCTCCACTTT.

The chain combines TRBV5-8 with TRBJ1-1, with a possible D match to TRBD1 (5 bases). The CDR3 totals 14 residues. Germline lookup yields CDR1 SGHTS and CDR2 YDEGEE. The ends were cut back, 1 base at V and 2 bases at J, with 9 bases in the middle. This CDR3 reads CASSLLQGNTEAFF. The CDR3 DNA follows: TGTGCCAGCAGCTTGCTCCAGGGAAACACTGAAGCTTTCTTT.

In this sample, this clone turned up many times. This rearrangement joins TRBV15 to TRBJ2-7; 8 bases fit TRBD1. V shed 0 bases and J 4 bases; nucleotides not matched to a gene: 5. Germline CDR1 is LNHNV and CDR2 is YYDKDF (reference sequence). This CDR3 contains 15 residues. The CDR3 loop is CATSRDQGAGYEQYF. The CDR3, as DNA: TGTGCCACCAGCAGAGATCAGGGGGCAGGATACGAGCAGTACTTC.

The chain employs TRBV6-5 and TRBJ2-7, with D possibly being TRBD1 (5 bases). Trimming pared 6 bases from V and 9 bases from J, leaving 12 bases between. Germline-derived CDR1 and CDR2 are MNHEY and SVGAGI. The CDR3 loop spans 11 amino acids. CDR3 sequence (DNA): TGTGCCAGCAGCTACGGCCAGGGGCAGTACTTC. This gives the protein CASSYGQGQYF.

This chain connects TRBV4-3 to TRBJ2-2; 8 bases fit TRBD1. The CDR3 totals 17 residues. With 4 bases clipped from V and 1 base from J, the junction kept 8 bases outside the gene matches. Per the germline V gene, CDR1 is LGHNA and CDR2 is YSLEER. The CDR3 is CASSRLGGTGNTGELFF. CDR3 DNA sequence: TGCGCCAGCAGCCGCCTGGGCGGGACAGGGAACACCGGGGAGCTGTTTTTT.

J is TRBJ2-2 and V is TRBV19; maybe TRBD1 (7 bases). The CDR3 runs to 15 residues. V was clipped by 3 bases and J by 4 bases, with 12 bases between them. Germline assignment: CDR1 LNHDA and CDR2 SQIVND (reference sequence). The CDR3 nucleotides read TGTGCCAGTAGTATGGGCAGGGGGGTCACCGGGGAGCTGTTTTTT. This sequence encodes CASSMGRGVTGELFF.

In regard to this clone: The same CDR3 can be traced to other DNA sequences in this sample. The gene calls are TRBV20-1 and TRBJ1-2, with 8 bases lining up with TRBD1. Trimming took 6 bases from V and 6 from J; bases not matched to a gene: 3. This CDR3 is built from 11 residues. The germline gives CDR1 DFQATT, CDR2 SNEGSKA (reference sequence). The CDR3 DNA is TGCAGTGCCAGACAGGGGAATGGCTACACCTTC. As protein: CSARQGNGYTF.

The chain combines TRBV18 with TRBJ2-7; D is possibly TRBD1 (6 bases). Trimming removed 5 bases at V and 7 bases at J, with 15 bases between. Germline loops: CDR1 KGHSH, CDR2 LQKENI. The CDR3 has 13 residues. CDR3 loop: CASSSGVGDEQYF. The CDR3 bases are TGTGCCAGCTCATCAGGGGTGGGTGATGAGCAGTACTTC.

The chain has TRBV6-2 or TRBV6-3 and TRBJ1-5; weak D call: TRBD1 (6 bases). The germline V and J ends were trimmed by 6 bases and 4 bases, with 13 bases remaining between them. Germline loops: CDR1 MNHEY, CDR2 SVGEGT. This CDR3 has 14 amino acids. CDR3 DNA sequence: TGTGCCAGCAGCTCCAGGGGCGGTAATCAGCCCCAGCATTTT. This translates into CASSSRGGNQPQHF.

The chain has TRBV7-9 and TRBJ1-3; 8 nucleotides align to TRBD1. This CDR3 has 15 amino acids. CDR1 is SEHNR and CDR2 is FQNEAQ in the germline V gene (reference sequence). Germline trimming cut 5 bases from V and 3 bases from J; bases unmatched to any gene: 6. The CDR3 DNA reads TGTGCCAGCAGCCCTGAGACAGGGGTTGGAAACACCATATATTTT. It yields the protein CASSPETGVGNTIYF.

This clone showed up just a few times. The chain has TRBV6-2 or TRBV6-3 and TRBJ2-5; D is possibly TRBD2 (5 bases). This CDR3 spans 16 amino acids. With 2 bases removed from V and 5 bases from J, the gap between germline ends came to 18 bases. Looked up from germline, CDR1 is MNHEY and CDR2 is SVGEGT. Written as DNA, the CDR3 is TGTGCCAGCAGTTACGGTCGTACTGGTAGCGCTGAGACCCAGTACTTC. Residues: CASSYGRTGSAETQYF.

This clone was seen a handful of times. The CDR3 nucleotides are TGCGCCAGCAGCGGCCACCGGGGACAGGGCAATGAAAAACTGTTTTTT. As protein: CASSGHRGQGNEKLFF. The genes are TRBV5-1 and TRBJ1-4, with 9 bases identical to TRBD1. The ends lost 4 bases at V and 5 bases at J; junction bases unmatched: 9. Germline V lookup: CDR1 SGHRS, CDR2 YFSETQ. This CDR3 has 16 amino acids.

This rearrangement joins TRBV27 to TRBJ2-3; the D gene is possibly TRBD2 (5 bases). The CDR3 covers 15 residues. CDR1 and CDR2 (germline): MNHEY, SMNVEV (reference sequence). Trimming pared 4 bases from V and 4 bases from J, leaving 15 bases between. The CDR3 reads CASSSGWTRADTQYF. CDR3 nucleotides: TGTGCCAGCAGTTCCGGTTGGACGAGGGCAGATACGCAGTATTTT.

V usage is TRBV7-8 and J usage is TRBJ2-1, with 9 bases that match TRBD1. This CDR3 comprises 15 residues. V gave up 1 base and J gave up 3 bases; unmatched junction bases: 1. In germline, CDR1 is SGHVS, CDR2 FQNEAQ. CDR3 residues: CASSLGTGDYNEQFF. The CDR3 nucleotides read TGTGCCAGCAGCTTAGGGACAGGGGACTACAATGAGCAGTTCTTC.

In its sample, this clone was seen once. This rearrangement joins TRBV15 to TRBJ1-5, with a possible D match to TRBD1 (5 bases). Germline V CDR1 and CDR2: LNHNV, YYDKDF (reference sequence). There are 15 residues in the CDR3. Trimming took off 1 base at V and 0 bases at J, with 7 bases between the two ends. The CDR3 loop reads CATSRGQTSNQPQHF. CDR3 coding DNA: TGTGCCACCAGCAGAGGACAGACTAGCAATCAGCCCCAGCATTTT.